The 29 T cell receptor beta chains listed next were all sequenced from one sample in a study of STAT5B mutations in CD4+ large granular lymphocyte leukemia. Profiled with immunoSEQ multiplex PCR; TCRdb holds only in-frame clones, not every one. The sample has about 30,000 clones, around four fifths seen once. Source material: CD4+ T cells from blood buffy coats. The source is a human donor in good health.

This sequence joins TRBV7-3 and TRBJ1-2; a weak D match, TRBD1 (6 bases). From germline, CDR1 is SGHTA and CDR2 FQGTGA. CDR3 size: 12 residues. Deletions cut 10 bases from V and 6 bases from J, with 15 bases between. CDR3 DNA sequence: TGTGCCATCGCGGCACAGGGAAATGGCTACACCTTC. Amino acid sequence: CAIAAQGNGYTF.

V is TRBV5-4 and J is TRBJ2-5; D is undetermined. V was trimmed by 3 bases and J by 1 base, leaving 13 bases between them. The CDR3 has 15 residues. Germline V gene data show CDR1 as SGHNT and CDR2 as YYREEE (reference sequence). The CDR3 DNA sequence: TGTGCCAGCAGCTCCCGGTTCGGGTCCCAAGAGACCCAGTACTTC. Translated: CASSSRFGSQETQYF.

The CDR3 sequence: CASSSSSGANVLTF. The CDR3 DNA is TGCGCCAGCAGCTCCAGCTCTGGGGCCAACGTCCTGACTTTC. The chain couples TRBV5-1 to TRBJ2-6; D remains unclear. The germline V gene encodes CDR1 SGHRS and CDR2 YFSETQ. V was trimmed by 3 bases and J by 0 bases, leaving 4 bases between them. This CDR3 region has 14 residues.

The rearrangement links TRBV14 to TRBJ2-1; D is ambiguous. Germline-derived CDR1 and CDR2 are SGHDN and FVKESK. CDR3 size: 12 residues. V gave up 3 bases and J gave up 13 bases, with 13 bases separating them. The CDR3 DNA follows: TGTGCCAGCAGCCAGTATTACTCCTTCCAGTTCTTC. It translates to CASSQYYSFQFF.

The chain links TRBV5-1 to TRBJ1-2; D unresolved. V was shortened by 4 bases and J by 3 bases, with 16 bases between the two germline ends. There are 15 residues in the CDR3. Germline loops: CDR1 SGHRS, CDR2 YFSETQ. CDR3 sequence: CASSPTGSGDYGYTF. The DNA for the CDR3 is TGCGCCAGCAGCCCCACCGGATCTGGGGACTATGGCTACACCTTC.

The chain uses TRBV7-9 and TRBJ1-2, with 7 bases identical to TRBD1. Unmatched junction bases numbered 9, after V lost 1 base and J lost 7 bases. This CDR3 comprises 15 residues. The germline V gene has CDR1 SEHNR and CDR2 FQNEAQ (reference sequence). The CDR3 loop is CASSLEIGTVGGYTF. The CDR3 DNA follows: TGTGCCAGCAGCTTAGAAATCGGGACAGTTGGTGGCTACACCTTC.

This clone was counted between two and nine times. This chain joins TRBV29-1 and TRBJ1-2; D uncertain. CDR1 SQVTM and CDR2 ANQGSEA come from the germline V gene. Trimming left V 6 bases short and J 8 bases short, with 13 bases between. The CDR3 sequence is 11 residues long. CDR3 in amino acids: CSVRVGEGYTF. DNA for the CDR3: TGCAGCGTCCGAGTTGGGGAGGGCTACACCTTC.

J is TRBJ1-4 and V is TRBV4-3; D is undetermined. The V and J ends lost 5 bases and 0 bases respectively, with 13 bases between them. In germline, CDR1 is LGHNA, CDR2 YSLEER. This CDR3 contains 16 residues. The CDR3 coding sequence is TGCGCCAGCAGCGTTGGTTTAACGACAACTAATGAAAAACTGTTTTTT. It translates to CASSVGLTTTNEKLFF.

This clone was observed a few times. The chain recombines TRBV28 with TRBJ1-3; the D is unclear. Germline-derived CDR1 and CDR2 are MDHEN and SYDVKM. The V gene lost 6 bases and the J gene lost 4 bases, with 16 bases spanning the gap. The CDR3 loop spans 15 amino acids. The CDR3 here is CASSPRASRGNTIYF. In DNA, the CDR3 is TGTGCCAGCAGCCCCCGGGCCAGTCGGGGAAACACCATATATTTT.

This chain uses TRBV9 with TRBJ2-2; TRBD1 might be the D (7 bases). Germline CDR1 is SGDLS and CDR2 is YYNGEE. V was shortened by 0 bases and J by 2 bases, with 11 bases between the two germline ends. The CDR3 contains 16 residues. As DNA, the CDR3 is TGTGCCAGCAGCGTAGGTCAGGGGGGAAACACCGGGGAGCTGTTTTTT. Translated, it gives CASSVGQGGNTGELFF.

V is TRBV4-2 and J is TRBJ2-5; TRBD1 aligns across 7 bases. This CDR3 comprises 14 residues. V was clipped by 3 bases and J by 0 bases; unmatched bases: 1. CDR1 is LGHNA and CDR2 is YNFKEQ in the germline V gene. CDR3: CASSQGQYQETQYF. The CDR3 bases are TGTGCCAGCAGCCAGGGACAGTACCAAGAGACCCAGTACTTC.

The rearrangement links TRBV28 to TRBJ2-5, with D perhaps matching TRBD2 (6 bases). From germline, CDR1 is MDHEN and CDR2 SYDVKM. The length of the CDR3 is 14 residues. Trimming cost V 2 bases and J 4 bases, with 11 bases left between them. The CDR3 nucleotides read TGTGCCAGCAGTTTAGTCGGGGGAGGAGAGACCCAGTACTTC. It encodes CASSLVGGGETQYF. The variable domain in full, completed from reference TRBV28 and TRBJ2-5, reads DVKVTQSSRYLVKRTGEKVFLECVQDMDHENMFWYRQDPGLGLRLIYFSYDVKMKEKGDIPEGYSVSREKKERFSLILESASTNQTSMYLCASSLVGGGETQYFGPGTRLLVL.

This sequence joins TRBV5-6 and TRBJ2-2; tentatively, D is TRBD1 or TRBD2 (6 bases each). The V end lost 1 base, the J end lost 4 bases, and 11 bases lay between the germline ends. The V gene's germline CDR1 is SGHDT and CDR2 YYEEEE. The CDR3 consists of 15 residues. The CDR3 region is CASSLWRGITGELFF. DNA of the CDR3: TGTGCCAGCAGCTTGTGGAGGGGGATCACCGGGGAGCTGTTTTTT.

The chain recombines TRBV18 with TRBJ1-4; 10 bases fit TRBD1. This CDR3 region has 16 residues. Germline assignment: CDR1 KGHSH and CDR2 LQKENI. V was pared by 3 bases and J by 6 bases, with 7 bases of the junction left unmatched. The CDR3 region is CASSPPGTGVDEKLFF. CDR3 coding DNA: TGTGCCAGCTCACCGCCCGGGACAGGGGTGGATGAAAAACTGTTTTTT.

J is TRBJ1-2 and V is TRBV30, with D uncertain. The CDR3 has 12 residues. V lost 4 bases and J lost 8, with 14 bases in between. Germline V gives CDR1 GTSNPN, CDR2 SVGIG (reference sequence). In DNA, the CDR3 is TGTGCCTGGACAGGACTAAAGCAGGGCTACACCTTC. As protein: CAWTGLKQGYTF.

J is TRBJ2-2 and V is TRBV9; the D gene is possibly TRBD2 (6 bases). The CDR3 totals 15 residues. The V gene lost 7 bases and the J gene lost 4 bases, with 17 bases spanning the gap. Germline CDR1 SGDLS, CDR2 YYNGEE. The CDR3 sequence: CASSMLPSVTGELFF. The CDR3 nucleotides are TGTGCCAGCTCCATGTTACCTAGCGTCACCGGGGAGCTGTTTTTT.

The V call is TRBV30, the J call TRBJ2-5; D not certain. Germline loops: CDR1 GTSNPN, CDR2 SVGIG (reference sequence). There are 13 residues in the CDR3. The V gene lost 3 bases and the J gene lost 11 bases, with 19 bases spanning the gap. Here the CDR3 DNA reads TGTGCCTGGAGCCCCGTCAGCTTAGGTGGGCAGTACTTC. Encoded protein: CAWSPVSLGGQYF.

The J gene is TRBJ1-1, the V gene TRBV18; possible D gene TRBD1, 6 bases. The CDR3 sequence is 15 residues long. Germline CDR1 reads KGHSH; CDR2 reads LQKENI. Trimming shortened V by 3 bases and J by 0 bases, and 11 bases separated the two germline ends. CDR3 in amino acids: CASSPRQDLNTEAFF. CDR3 DNA sequence: TGTGCCAGCTCACCCCGACAGGACTTGAACACTGAAGCTTTCTTT.

V is TRBV6-6 and J is TRBJ1-5, with D tentatively TRBD1 (5 bases). The CDR3 has 13 amino acids. V lost 7 bases and J 4 bases, leaving 11 bases between the germline ends. From germline, CDR1 is MNHNY and CDR2 SVGAGI (reference sequence). CDR3 nucleotide sequence: TGTGCCAGCACCCGAGACAGAAATCAGCCCCAGCATTTT. This gives the protein CASTRDRNQPQHF.

The rearrangement uses TRBV6-1 and TRBJ2-1; 8 nucleotides align to TRBD2. Germline loops: CDR1 MNHNS, CDR2 SASEGT. The CDR3 runs to 15 residues. V shed 2 bases and J 6 bases; nucleotides not matched to a gene: 6. The CDR3 region has the DNA TGTGCCAGCAGTGAATACGGGGGGGTCGGCAATGAGCAGTTCTTC. Its translation: CASSEYGGVGNEQFF.

The genes are TRBV7-8 and TRBJ1-1; D call uncertain. Trimming stripped 2 bases from V and 3 bases from J, with 10 bases between. Germline V gene lookup returns CDR1 SGHVS and CDR2 FQNEAQ. There are 14 residues in the CDR3. The CDR3 protein is CASSLRLGDTEAFF. The CDR3 nucleotides read TGTGCCAGCAGCTTACGCCTGGGTGACACTGAAGCTTTCTTT.

The rearrangement joins TRBV9 to TRBJ2-5; 9 bases fit TRBD2. This CDR3 spans 16 amino acids. CDR1 and CDR2 (germline): SGDLS, YYNGEE. Trimming took 0 bases from V and 4 from J; bases not matched to a gene: 7. The CDR3 here is CASSVGDAGGIETQYF. The DNA of the CDR3 is TGTGCCAGCAGCGTAGGGGATGCGGGGGGGATAGAGACCCAGTACTTC.

The chain has TRBV18 and TRBJ2-1, with a weak D call TRBD1 (7 bases). The germline CDR1 and CDR2 sequences are KGHSH and LQKENI. The CDR3 length is 15 residues. The germline V and J ends were trimmed by 4 bases and 8 bases, with 18 bases remaining between them. The CDR3: CASSQRQGGGDEQFF. CDR3 sequence (DNA): TGTGCCAGCTCACAACGACAGGGAGGAGGCGATGAGCAGTTCTTC.

The chain carries TRBV18 and TRBJ1-5; TRBD1 is a possible D gene (5 bases). V lost 0 bases, J lost 2 bases, and 8 bases lay in between. The CDR3 spans 15 residues. The V gene's germline CDR1 is KGHSH and CDR2 LQKENI. CDR3 in DNA: TGTGCCAGCTCACCACCTGACAGTGGCAATCAGCCCCAGCATTTT. Residues: CASSPPDSGNQPQHF.

This clone was observed a single time. This sequence joins TRBV30 and TRBJ2-3; the D gene is possibly TRBD2 (5 bases). V lost 7 bases and J lost 5, with 16 bases in between. This CDR3 has 13 amino acids. In germline, CDR1 is GTSNPN, CDR2 SVGIG (reference sequence). CDR3: CASQSQAGDTQYF. The CDR3 nucleotides read TGTGCCTCACAGTCTCAGGCGGGAGATACGCAGTATTTT. Supplemented by reference TRBV30 and TRBJ2-3, the full variable domain reads SQTIHQWPATLVQPVGSPLSLECTVEGTSNPNLYWYRQAAGRGLQLLFYSVGIGQISSEVPQNLSASRPQDRQFILSSKKLLLSDSGFYLCASQSQAGDTQYFGPGTRLTVL.

The chain joins TRBV18 to TRBJ1-3; 7 nucleotides match TRBD1. Germline V gene lookup returns CDR1 KGHSH and CDR2 LQKENI. Trimming at V came to 0 bases and at J to 0 bases, leaving 8 bases not matched to a gene. The CDR3 consists of 18 residues. CDR3 bases: TGTGCCAGCTCACCACCGGGACAGTATAGGGGCTCTGGAAACACCATATATTTT. Translated, it gives CASSPPGQYRGSGNTIYF.

This clone was found a few times. The V call is TRBV15, the J call TRBJ1-1; 8 nucleotides line up with TRBD1. The CDR3 is 13 amino acids. V shed 6 bases and J 5 bases; nucleotides not matched to a gene: 5. Per germline, CDR1 LNHNV and CDR2 YYDKDF (reference sequence). The CDR3 DNA reads as TGTGCCACCAGTCTCTACAGGGGGACTGAAGCTTTCTTT. It yields the protein CATSLYRGTEAFF.

The chain carries TRBV28 and TRBJ1-4; D is ambiguous. The length of the CDR3 is 14 residues. Looked up from germline, CDR1 is MDHEN and CDR2 is SYDVKM. Trimming left V 5 bases short and J 7 bases short, with 14 bases between. The CDR3 DNA is TGTGCCAGCAGTCCCCGGGCCCGGAGTGAAAAACTGTTTTTT. Its translation: CASSPRARSEKLFF.

This clone was observed a few times. The chain has TRBV21-1 and TRBJ2-5; the table calls TRBD2, which could not be checked here. TRBV21-1 is recorded as a pseudogene. CDR3 length: 12 amino acids. The CDR3 DNA sequence: TGTGCCAGCAGGAGTTTTGGAGAGACCCAGTACTTC. Translated, it gives CASRSFGETQYF.